This is a list of T cell receptor beta chains from one sample in a study of human T cells and chemical hapten exposure. TCRdb used MiXCR to reprocess the RACE reads, holding one entry per CDR3 protein. The profile shows 42,000 or so distinct CDR3 sequences, under 4.5% of them singletons. This specimen was whole blood, taken in connection with sensitization to the hapten diphenylcyclopropenone (DPC). These receptors all come from a man aged 50 to 60 with alopecia areata. Some clones in this sample may be carry-over from other donors' samples. Each CDR3 is given with its conserved first and last residue. D genes are given only for firm matches. The size entry is marked missing in some rows and otherwise reads once, few, many or a size class.

D,size,V,J,DNA,CDR3
TRBD2,many,TRBV29-1,TRBJ2-2,TGCAGCGCGACCCCGGGACTAGCGGGAGTTGGCGGGGAGCTGTTTTTT,CSATPGLAGVGGELFF
NA,many,TRBV3-1,TRBJ1-6,TGTGCCAGCAGCTCCGCCGGGGTACATAATTCACCCCTCCACTTT,CASSSAGVHNSPLHF
NA,NA,TRBV6-5,TRBJ2-7,TGTGCCAGCAGGCGCCGGGCCGAGCAGTACTTC,CASRRRAEQYF
TRBD1,NA,TRBV5-1,TRBJ1-5,TGCGCCAGCAGCTTAGACAGGGGGGATCAGCCCCAGCATTTT,CASSLDRGDQPQHF
TRBD1,many,TRBV20-1,TRBJ2-2,TGCAGTGCTAGAGGCCCTGGGACAGCGGCGTTTACCGGGGAGCTGTTTTTT,CSARGPGTAAFTGELFF
NA,many,TRBV15,TRBJ2-2,TGTGCCACCAGCAGAGTTTATTACTCGGGGGAGCTGTTTTTT,CATSRVYYSGELFF
NA,many,TRBV29-1,TRBJ2-1,TGCAGCGTTGATGCACAGGGTAAAGACGCCTACAATGAGCAGTTCTTC,CSVDAQGKDAYNEQFF
TRBD1,many,TRBV10-3,TRBJ2-7,TGTGCCACGAACTCCGGGACAGGGGGGTACGAGCAGTACTTC,CATNSGTGGYEQYF
TRBD2,NA,TRBV20-1,TRBJ2-3,TGCAGTGCTAGACCCATGCCGGGACTAGATTCAGATACGCAGTATTTT,CSARPMPGLDSDTQYF
TRBD2,many,TRBV29-1,TRBJ2-1,TGCAGCGAGATGACCGGGACTAGCCCCCGGGGTGGGCAGTTCTTC,CSEMTGTSPRGGQFF
TRBD1,many,TRBV9,TRBJ2-7,TGTGCCAGCAGCGGTGACAGGGGGAAGCAGTACTTC,CASSGDRGKQYF
TRBD1,many,TRBV20-1,TRBJ2-7,TGCAGTGCGAGCCGGGACAGCAACTCCTACGAGCAGTACTTC,CSASRDSNSYEQYF
TRBD2,many,TRBV11-2,TRBJ2-1,TGTGCCAGCAGCTGGACTAGCGGAGAATACAATGAGCAGTTCTTC,CASSWTSGEYNEQFF
NA,many,TRBV9,TRBJ2-2,TGTGCCAGCAGCGTAGCTACGGAGGGCACCGGGGAGCTGTTTTTT,CASSVATEGTGELFF
NA,many,TRBV4-3,TRBJ2-1,TGCGCCAGCAGCCAAGATCCCGCGGGCCCTACCTACAATGAGCAGTTCTTC,CASSQDPAGPTYNEQFF
NA,many,TRBV7-9,TRBJ2-6,TGTGCCAGCAGTCCCAGGGGTTTTGGGGCCAACGTCCTGACTTTC,CASSPRGFGANVLTF